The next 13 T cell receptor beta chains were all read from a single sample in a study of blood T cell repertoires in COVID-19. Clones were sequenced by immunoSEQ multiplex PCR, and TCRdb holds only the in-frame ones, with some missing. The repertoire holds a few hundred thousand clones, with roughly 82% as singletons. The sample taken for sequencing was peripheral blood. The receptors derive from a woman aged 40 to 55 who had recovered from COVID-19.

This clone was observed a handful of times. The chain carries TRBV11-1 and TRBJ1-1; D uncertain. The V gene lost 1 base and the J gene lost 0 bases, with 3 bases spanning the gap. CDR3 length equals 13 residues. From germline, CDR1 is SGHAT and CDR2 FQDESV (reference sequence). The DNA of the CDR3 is TGTGCCAGCAGCTTAGGGCTGAACACTGAAGCTTTCTTT. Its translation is CASSLGLNTEAFF. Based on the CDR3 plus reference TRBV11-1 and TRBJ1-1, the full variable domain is EAEVAQSPRYKITEKSQAVAFWCDPISGHATLYWYRQILGQGPELLVQFQDESVVDDSQLPKDRFSAERLKGVDSTLKIQPAELGDSAMYLCASSLGLNTEAFFGQGTRLTVV.

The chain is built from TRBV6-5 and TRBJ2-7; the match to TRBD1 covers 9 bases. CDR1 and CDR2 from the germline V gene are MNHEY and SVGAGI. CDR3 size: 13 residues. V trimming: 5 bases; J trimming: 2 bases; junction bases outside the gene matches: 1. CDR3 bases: TGTGCCAGCAGTCGGGACAGGGCCTACGAGCAGTACTTC. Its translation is CASSRDRAYEQYF.

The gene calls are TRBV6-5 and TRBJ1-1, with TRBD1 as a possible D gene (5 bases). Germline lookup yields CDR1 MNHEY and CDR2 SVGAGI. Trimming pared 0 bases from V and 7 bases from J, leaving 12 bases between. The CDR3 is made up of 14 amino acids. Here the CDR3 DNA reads TGTGCCAGCAGTTACTCCACGCTGCAGGGTGAAGCTTTCTTT. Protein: CASSYSTLQGEAFF.

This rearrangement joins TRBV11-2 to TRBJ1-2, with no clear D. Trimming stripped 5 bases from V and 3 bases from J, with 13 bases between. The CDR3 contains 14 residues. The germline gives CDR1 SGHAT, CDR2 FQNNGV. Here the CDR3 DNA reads TGTGCCAGCAGCATTCAGGTCGTTGACTATGGCTACACCTTC. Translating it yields CASSIQVVDYGYTF. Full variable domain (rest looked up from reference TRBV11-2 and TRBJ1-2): EAGVAQSPRYKIIEKRQSVAFWCNPISGHATLYWYQQILGQGPKLLIQFQNNGVVDDSQLPKDRFSAERLKGVDSTLKIQPAKLEDSAVYLCASSIQVVDYGYTFGSGTRLTVV.

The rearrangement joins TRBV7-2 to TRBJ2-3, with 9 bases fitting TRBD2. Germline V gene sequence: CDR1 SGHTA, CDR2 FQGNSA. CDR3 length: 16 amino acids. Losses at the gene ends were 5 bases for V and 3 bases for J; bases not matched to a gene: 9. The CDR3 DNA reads TGTGCCAGCAGCCGTAAGAGCGGGGGGCAGACAGATACGCAGTATTTT. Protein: CASSRKSGGQTDTQYF.

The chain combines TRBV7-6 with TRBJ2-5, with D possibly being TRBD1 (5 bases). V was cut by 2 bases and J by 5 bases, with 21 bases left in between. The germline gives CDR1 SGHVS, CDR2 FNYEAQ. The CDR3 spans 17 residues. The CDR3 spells CASSLLGLDKLGETQYF. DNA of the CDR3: TGTGCCAGCAGCTTACTGGGGTTGGACAAGTTGGGGGAGACCCAGTACTTC.

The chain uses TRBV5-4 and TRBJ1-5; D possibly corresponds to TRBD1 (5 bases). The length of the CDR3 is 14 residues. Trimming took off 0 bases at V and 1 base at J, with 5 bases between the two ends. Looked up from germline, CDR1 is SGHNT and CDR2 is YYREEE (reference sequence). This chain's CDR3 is CASSLGGSNQPQHF. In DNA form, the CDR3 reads TGTGCCAGCAGCTTGGGGGGCAGCAATCAGCCCCAGCATTTT.

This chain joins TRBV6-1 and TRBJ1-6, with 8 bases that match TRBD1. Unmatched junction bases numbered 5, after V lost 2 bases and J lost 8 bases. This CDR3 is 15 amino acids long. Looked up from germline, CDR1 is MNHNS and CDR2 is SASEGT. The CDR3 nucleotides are TGTGCCAGCAGTGAATGGACAGGGCAGGATTCACCCCTCCACTTT. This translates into CASSEWTGQDSPLHF.

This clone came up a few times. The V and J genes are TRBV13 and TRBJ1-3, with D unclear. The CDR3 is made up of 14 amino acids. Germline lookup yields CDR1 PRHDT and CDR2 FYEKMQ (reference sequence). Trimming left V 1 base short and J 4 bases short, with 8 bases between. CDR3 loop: CASSLATRGNTIYF. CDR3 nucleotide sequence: TGTGCCAGCAGCTTAGCAACAAGAGGAAACACCATATATTTT.

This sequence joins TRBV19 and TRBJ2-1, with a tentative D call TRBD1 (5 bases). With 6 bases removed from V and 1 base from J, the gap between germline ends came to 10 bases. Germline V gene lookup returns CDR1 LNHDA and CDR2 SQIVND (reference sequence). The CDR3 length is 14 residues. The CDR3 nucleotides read TGTGCCAGTAGAGGGGCGGTGTCCTACAATGAGCAGTTCTTC. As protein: CASRGAVSYNEQFF.

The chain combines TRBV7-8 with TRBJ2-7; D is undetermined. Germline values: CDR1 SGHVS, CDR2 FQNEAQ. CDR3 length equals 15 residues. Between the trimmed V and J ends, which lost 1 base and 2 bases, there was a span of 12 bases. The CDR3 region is CASSLGALKTYEQYF. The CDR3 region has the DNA TGTGCCAGCAGCTTAGGGGCCCTAAAGACCTACGAGCAGTACTTC.

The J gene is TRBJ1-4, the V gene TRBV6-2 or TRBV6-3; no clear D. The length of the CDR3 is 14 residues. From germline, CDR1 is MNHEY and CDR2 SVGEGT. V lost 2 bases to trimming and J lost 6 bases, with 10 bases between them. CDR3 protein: CASSYDLGYEKLFF. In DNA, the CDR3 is TGTGCCAGCAGTTACGACTTGGGTTATGAAAAACTGTTTTTT.

The CDR3 region has the DNA TGTGCCAGCATGAAGCGGACCTTGGGAATCAGCGGGGTCTCTGAGGAGACCCAGTACTTC. Residues: CASMKRTLGISGVSEETQYF. V gene TRBV27 combines with J gene TRBJ2-5; TRBD2 matches at 7 bases. Germline CDR1 and CDR2: MNHEY and SMNVEV (reference sequence). The CDR3 sequence is 20 residues long. V shed 7 bases and J 5 bases; nucleotides not matched to a gene: 28.